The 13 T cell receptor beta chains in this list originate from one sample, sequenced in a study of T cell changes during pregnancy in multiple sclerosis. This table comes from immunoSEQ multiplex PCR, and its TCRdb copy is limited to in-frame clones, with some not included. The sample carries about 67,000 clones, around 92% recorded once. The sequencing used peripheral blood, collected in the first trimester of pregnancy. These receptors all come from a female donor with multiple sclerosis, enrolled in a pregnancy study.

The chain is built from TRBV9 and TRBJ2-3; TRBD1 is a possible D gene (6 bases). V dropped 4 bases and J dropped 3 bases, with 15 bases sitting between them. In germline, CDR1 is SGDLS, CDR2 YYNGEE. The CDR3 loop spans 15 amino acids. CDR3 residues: CASSKTGSRTDTQYF. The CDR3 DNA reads TGTGCCAGCAGCAAAACAGGGAGTAGGACAGATACGCAGTATTTT.

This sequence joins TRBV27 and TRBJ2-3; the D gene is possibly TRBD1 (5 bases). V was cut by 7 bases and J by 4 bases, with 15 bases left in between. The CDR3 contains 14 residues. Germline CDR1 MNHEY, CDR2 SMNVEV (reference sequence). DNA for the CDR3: TGTGCCAGCACACCCGGCTGGGGCGCAGATACGCAGTATTTT. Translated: CASTPGWGADTQYF.

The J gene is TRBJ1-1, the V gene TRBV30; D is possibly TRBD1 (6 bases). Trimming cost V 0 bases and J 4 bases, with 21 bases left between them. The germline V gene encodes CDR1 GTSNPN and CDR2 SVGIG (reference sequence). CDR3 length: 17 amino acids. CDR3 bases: TGTGCCTGGAGTGTACAGGGTGAGATTTCATTCGGCACTGAAGCTTTCTTT. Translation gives CAWSVQGEISFGTEAFF.

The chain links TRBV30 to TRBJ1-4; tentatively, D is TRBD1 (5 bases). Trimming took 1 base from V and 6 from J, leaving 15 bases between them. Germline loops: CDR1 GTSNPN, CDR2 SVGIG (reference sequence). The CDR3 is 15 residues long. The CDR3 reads CAWSDPGGSYEKLFF. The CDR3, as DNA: TGTGCCTGGAGTGACCCCGGGGGGTCCTATGAAAAACTGTTTTTT. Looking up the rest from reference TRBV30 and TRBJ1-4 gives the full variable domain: SQTIHQWPATLVQPVGSPLSLECTVEGTSNPNLYWYRQAAGRGLQLLFYSVGIGQISSEVPQNLSASRPQDRQFILSSKKLLLSDSGFYLCAWSDPGGSYEKLFFGSGTQLSVL.

The CDR3 region is CASLTTSSNDRSGANVLTF. In DNA form, the CDR3 reads TGTGCCAGCTTAACGACTAGTAGTAACGACCGCTCTGGGGCCAACGTCCTGACTTTC. The rearrangement links TRBV28 to TRBJ2-6; D perhaps matches TRBD2 (6 bases). V was pared by 8 bases and J by 0 bases, with 23 bases between. The CDR3 has 19 amino acids. Germline V gene sequence: CDR1 MDHEN, CDR2 SYDVKM.

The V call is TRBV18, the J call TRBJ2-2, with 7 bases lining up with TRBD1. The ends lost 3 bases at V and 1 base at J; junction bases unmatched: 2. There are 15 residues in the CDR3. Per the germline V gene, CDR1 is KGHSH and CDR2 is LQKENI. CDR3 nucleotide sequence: TGTGCCAGCTCACCGAACAGGGGGAACACCGGGGAGCTGTTTTTT. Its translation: CASSPNRGNTGELFF.

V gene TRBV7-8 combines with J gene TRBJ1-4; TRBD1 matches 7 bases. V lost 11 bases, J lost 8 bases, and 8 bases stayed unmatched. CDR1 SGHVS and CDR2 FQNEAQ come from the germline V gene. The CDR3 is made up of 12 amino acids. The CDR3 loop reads CAVWQGGEKLFF. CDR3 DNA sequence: TGTGCCGTGTGGCAGGGGGGAGAAAAACTGTTTTTT.

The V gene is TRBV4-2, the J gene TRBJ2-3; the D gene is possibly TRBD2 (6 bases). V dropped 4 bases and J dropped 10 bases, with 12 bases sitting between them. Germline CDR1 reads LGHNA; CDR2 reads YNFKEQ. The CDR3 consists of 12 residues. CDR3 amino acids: CASSPAGTSQYF. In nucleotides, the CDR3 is TGTGCCAGCAGCCCAGCCGGGACTTCGCAGTATTTT.

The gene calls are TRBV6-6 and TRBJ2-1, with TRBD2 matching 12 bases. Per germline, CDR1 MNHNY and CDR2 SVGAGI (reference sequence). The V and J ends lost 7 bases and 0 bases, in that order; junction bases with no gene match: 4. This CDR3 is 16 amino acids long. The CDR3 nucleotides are TGTGCCAGCACTAGCGGGGGGGACAGCTCCTACAATGAGCAGTTCTTC. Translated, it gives CASTSGGDSSYNEQFF.

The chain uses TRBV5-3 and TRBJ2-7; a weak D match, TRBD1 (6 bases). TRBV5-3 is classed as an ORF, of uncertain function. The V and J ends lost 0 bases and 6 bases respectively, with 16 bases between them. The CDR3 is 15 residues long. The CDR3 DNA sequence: TGTGCCAGAAGCTTGGACAGGGTGGACGGCCCCGAGCAGTACTTC. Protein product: CARSLDRVDGPEQYF.

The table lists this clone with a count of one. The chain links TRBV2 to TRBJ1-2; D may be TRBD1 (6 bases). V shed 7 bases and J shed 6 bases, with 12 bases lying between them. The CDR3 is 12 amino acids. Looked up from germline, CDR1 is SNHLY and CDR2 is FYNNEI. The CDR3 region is CASKTGKDGYTF. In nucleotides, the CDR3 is TGTGCCAGCAAAACAGGGAAGGATGGCTACACCTTC.

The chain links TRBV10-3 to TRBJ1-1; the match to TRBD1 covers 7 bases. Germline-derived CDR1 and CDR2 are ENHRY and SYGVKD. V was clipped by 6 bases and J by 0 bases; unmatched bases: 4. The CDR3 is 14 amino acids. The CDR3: CAISEQGMNTEAFF. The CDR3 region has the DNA TGTGCCATCAGCGAACAGGGGATGAACACTGAAGCTTTCTTT.

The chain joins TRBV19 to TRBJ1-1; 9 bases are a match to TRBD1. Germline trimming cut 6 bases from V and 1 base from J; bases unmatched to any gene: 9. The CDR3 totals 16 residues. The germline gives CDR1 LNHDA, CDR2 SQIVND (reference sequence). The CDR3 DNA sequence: TGTGCCAGTAGGATACAGGGGGCGGTTAAGAACACTGAAGCTTTCTTT. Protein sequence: CASRIQGAVKNTEAFF.